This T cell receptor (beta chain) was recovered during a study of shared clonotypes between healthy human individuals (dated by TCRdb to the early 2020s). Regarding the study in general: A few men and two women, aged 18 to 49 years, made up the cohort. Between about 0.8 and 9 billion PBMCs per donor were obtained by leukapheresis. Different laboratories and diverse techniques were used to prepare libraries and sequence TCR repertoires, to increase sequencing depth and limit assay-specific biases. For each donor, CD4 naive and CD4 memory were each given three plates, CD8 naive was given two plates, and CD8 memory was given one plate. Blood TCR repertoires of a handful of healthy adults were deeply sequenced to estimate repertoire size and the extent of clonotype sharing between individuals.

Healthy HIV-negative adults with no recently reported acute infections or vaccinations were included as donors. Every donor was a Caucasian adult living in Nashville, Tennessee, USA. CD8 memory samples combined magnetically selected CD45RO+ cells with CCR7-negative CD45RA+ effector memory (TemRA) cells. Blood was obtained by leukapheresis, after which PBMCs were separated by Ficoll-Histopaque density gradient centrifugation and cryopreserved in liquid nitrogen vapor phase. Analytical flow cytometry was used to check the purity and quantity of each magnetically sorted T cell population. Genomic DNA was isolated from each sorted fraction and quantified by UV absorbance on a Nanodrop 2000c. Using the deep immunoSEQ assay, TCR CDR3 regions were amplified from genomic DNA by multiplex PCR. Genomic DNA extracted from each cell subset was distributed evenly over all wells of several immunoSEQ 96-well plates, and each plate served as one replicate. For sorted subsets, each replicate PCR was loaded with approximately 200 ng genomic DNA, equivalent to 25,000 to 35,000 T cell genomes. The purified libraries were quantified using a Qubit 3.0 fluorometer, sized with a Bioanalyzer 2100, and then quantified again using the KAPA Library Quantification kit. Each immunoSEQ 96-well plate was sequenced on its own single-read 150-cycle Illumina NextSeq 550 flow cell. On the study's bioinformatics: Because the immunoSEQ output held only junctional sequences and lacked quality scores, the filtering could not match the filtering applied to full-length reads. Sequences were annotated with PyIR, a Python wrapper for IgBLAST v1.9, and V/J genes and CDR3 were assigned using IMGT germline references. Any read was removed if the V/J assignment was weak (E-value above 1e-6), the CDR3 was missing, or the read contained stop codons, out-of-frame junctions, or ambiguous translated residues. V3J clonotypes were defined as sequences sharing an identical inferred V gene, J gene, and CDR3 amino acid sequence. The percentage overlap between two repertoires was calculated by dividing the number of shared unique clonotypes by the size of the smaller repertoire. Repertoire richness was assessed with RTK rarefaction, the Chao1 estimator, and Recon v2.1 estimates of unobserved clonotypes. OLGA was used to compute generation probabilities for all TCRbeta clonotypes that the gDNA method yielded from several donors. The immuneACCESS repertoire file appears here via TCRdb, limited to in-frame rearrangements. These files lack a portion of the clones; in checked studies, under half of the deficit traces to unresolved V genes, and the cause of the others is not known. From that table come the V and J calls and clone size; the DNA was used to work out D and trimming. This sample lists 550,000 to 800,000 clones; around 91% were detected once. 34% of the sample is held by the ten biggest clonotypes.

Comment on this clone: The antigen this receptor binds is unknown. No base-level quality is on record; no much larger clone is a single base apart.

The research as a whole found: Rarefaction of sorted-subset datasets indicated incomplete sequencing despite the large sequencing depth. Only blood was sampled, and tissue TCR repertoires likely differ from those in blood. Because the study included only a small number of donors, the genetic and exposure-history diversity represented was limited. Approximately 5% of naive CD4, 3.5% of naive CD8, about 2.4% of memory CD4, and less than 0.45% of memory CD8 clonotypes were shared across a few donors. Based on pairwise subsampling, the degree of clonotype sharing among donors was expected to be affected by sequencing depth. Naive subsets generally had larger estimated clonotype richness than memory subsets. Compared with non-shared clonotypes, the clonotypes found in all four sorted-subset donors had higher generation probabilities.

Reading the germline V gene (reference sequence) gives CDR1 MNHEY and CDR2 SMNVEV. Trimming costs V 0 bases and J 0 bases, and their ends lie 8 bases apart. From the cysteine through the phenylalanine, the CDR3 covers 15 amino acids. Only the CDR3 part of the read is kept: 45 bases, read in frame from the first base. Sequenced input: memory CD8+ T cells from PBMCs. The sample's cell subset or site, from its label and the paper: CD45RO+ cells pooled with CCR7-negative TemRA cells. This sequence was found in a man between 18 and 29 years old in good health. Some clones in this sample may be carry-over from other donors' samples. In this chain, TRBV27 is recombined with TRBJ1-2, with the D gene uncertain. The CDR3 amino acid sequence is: CASSLSVRANYGYTF. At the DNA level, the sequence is TGTGCCAGCAGTTTATCCGTCAGAGCTAACTATGGCTACACCTTC.